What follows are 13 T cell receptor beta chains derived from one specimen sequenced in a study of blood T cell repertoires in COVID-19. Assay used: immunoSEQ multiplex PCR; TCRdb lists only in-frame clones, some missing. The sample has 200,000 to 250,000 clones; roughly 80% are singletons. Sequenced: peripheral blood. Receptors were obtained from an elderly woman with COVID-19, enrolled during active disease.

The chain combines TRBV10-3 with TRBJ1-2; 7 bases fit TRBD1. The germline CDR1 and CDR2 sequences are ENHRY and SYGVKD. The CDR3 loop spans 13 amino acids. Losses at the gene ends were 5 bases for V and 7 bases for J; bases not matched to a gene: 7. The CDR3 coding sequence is TGTGCCATCAGTCATACAACAGGGGTTGGCTACACCTTC. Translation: CAISHTTGVGYTF.

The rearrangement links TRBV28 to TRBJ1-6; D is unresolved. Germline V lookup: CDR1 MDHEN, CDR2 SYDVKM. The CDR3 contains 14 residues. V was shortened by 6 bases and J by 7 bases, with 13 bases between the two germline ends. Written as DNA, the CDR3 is TGTGCCAGCAGCTCTACAGTGGCCAATTCACCCCTCCACTTT. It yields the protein CASSSTVANSPLHF.

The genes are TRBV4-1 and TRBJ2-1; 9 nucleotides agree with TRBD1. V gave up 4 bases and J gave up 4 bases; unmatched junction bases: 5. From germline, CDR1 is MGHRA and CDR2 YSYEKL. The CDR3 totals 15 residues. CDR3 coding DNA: TGCGCCAGCAGCCCAGAAGGACAGGGGTACAATGAGCAGTTCTTC. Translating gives CASSPEGQGYNEQFF.

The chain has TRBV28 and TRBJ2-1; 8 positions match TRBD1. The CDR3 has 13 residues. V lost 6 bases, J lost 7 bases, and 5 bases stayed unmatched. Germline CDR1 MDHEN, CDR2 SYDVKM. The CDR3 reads CASRRQGRNEQFF. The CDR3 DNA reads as TGTGCCAGCAGGCGACAGGGGCGGAATGAGCAGTTCTTC.

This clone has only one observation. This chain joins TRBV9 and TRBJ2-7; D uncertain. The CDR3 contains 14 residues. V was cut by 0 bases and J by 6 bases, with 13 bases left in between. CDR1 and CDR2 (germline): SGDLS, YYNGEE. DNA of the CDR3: TGTGCCAGCAGCGTAGTTCCCCTAACGGGCGAGCAGTACTTC. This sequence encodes CASSVVPLTGEQYF.

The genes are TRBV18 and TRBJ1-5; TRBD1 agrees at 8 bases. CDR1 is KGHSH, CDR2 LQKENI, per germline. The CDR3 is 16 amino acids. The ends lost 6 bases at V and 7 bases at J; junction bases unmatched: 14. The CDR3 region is CASSRQGTNFGQPQHF. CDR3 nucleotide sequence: TGTGCCAGCTCGCGACAGGGGACGAACTTTGGGCAGCCCCAGCATTTT.

CDR3 DNA: TGTGCCAGCAGCCAAGGGACAGTAAGCGAGCAGTACTTC. Translating gives CASSQGTVSEQYF. The chain combines TRBV3-1 (or the pseudogene TRBV3-2) with TRBJ2-7; D possibly corresponds to TRBD1 (6 bases). The CDR3 is 13 amino acids. Germline V gene data show CDR1 as LGHDT and CDR2 as YNNKEL (reference sequence). V lost 1 base, J lost 6 bases, and 10 bases lay in between.

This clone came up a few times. The DNA for the CDR3 is TGTGCCAGCAGCTACGGACAGGGTCGGTACACCGGGGAGCTGTTTTTT. It encodes CASSYGQGRYTGELFF. This rearrangement joins TRBV7-8 to TRBJ2-2; 8 bases are shared with TRBD1. Trimming cost V 4 bases and J 3 bases; bases outside gene matches: 7. Per germline, CDR1 SGHVS and CDR2 FQNEAQ. The CDR3 totals 16 residues.

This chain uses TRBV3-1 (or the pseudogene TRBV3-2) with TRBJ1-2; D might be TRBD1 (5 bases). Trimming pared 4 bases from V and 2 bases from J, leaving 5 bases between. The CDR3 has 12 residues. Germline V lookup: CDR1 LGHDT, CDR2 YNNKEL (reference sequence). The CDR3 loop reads CASSPGNYGYTF. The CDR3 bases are TGTGCCAGCAGCCCAGGGAACTATGGCTACACCTTC.

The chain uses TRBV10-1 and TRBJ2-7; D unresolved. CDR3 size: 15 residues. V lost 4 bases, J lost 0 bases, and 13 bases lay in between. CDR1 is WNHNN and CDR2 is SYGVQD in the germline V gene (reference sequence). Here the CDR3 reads CASSGAGSRSYEQYF. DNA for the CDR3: TGCGCCAGCAGTGGGGCCGGAAGCCGCTCCTACGAGCAGTACTTC.

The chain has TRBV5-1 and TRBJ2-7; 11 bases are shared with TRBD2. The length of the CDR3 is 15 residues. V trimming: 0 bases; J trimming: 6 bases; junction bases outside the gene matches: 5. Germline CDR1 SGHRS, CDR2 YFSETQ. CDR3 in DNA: TGCGCCAGCAGCTTGGTAGCGGGGGGGCCTGGCGAGCAGTACTTC. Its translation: CASSLVAGGPGEQYF.

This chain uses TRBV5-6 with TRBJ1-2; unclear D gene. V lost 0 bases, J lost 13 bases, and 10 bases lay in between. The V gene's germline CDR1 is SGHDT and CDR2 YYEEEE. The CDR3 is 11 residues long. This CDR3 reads CASSLGRASTF. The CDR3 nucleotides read TGTGCCAGCAGCTTGGGCCGAGCTAGCACCTTC.

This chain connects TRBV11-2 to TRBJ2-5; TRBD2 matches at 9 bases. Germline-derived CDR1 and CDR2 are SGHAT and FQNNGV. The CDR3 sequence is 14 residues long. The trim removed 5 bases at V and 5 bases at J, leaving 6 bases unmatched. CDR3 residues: CASSESGRRETQYF. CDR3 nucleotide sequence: TGTGCCAGCAGCGAGAGCGGGAGGAGGGAGACCCAGTACTTC. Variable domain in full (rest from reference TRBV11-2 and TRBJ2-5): EAGVAQSPRYKIIEKRQSVAFWCNPISGHATLYWYQQILGQGPKLLIQFQNNGVVDDSQLPKDRFSAERLKGVDSTLKIQPAKLEDSAVYLCASSESGRRETQYFGPGTRLLVL.